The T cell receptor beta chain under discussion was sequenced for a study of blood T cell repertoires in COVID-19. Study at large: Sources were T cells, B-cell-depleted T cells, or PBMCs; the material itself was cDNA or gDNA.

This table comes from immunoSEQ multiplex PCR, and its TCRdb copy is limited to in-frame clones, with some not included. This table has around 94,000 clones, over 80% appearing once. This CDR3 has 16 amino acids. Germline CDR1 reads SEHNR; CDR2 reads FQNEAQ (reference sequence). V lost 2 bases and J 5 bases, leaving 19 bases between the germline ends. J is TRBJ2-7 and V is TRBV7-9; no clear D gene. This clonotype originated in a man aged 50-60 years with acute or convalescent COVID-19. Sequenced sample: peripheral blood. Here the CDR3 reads CASSLTKQATRHEQYF. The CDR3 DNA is TGTGCCAGCAGCTTAACGAAGCAGGCCACCCGCCACGAGCAGTACTTC.